This entry features one T cell receptor beta chain sequence. The antigen remains undetermined. These data belong to a study of cytomegalovirus exposure and HLA in healthy donors. Trimming at V came to 5 bases and at J to 7 bases, leaving 9 bases not matched to a gene. This CDR3 is 15 amino acids long. Germline lookup yields CDR1 LNHDA and CDR2 SQIVND (reference sequence). The assay was immunoSEQ multiplex PCR, and TCRdb's table has in-frame clones only and misses some. This table has some 180,000 clones, approximately 86% appearing once. The study, taken as a whole, reports: TCR clusters originating in the first cohort tended to co-occur in the approximately 120 validation repertoires, according to a later analysis. Testing in vitro showed a few CMV-associated chains specific for CMV antigens. The listing of 150 to 200 TCR beta chains classed them as cytomegalovirus-associated.

The sample was PBMCs. This TCR was recovered from a man younger than 40 in good health and CMV-seropositive. The chain recombines TRBV19 with TRBJ1-5; 9 bases map to TRBD1. The CDR3 nucleotides are TGTGCCAGTAGTGGGGACAGGGCACCGGGACAGCCCCAGCATTTT. Amino acids: CASSGDRAPGQPQHF.